The 26 T cell receptor beta chains below come from one sample, sequenced in a study of T cells in Graves' hyperthyroidism and ophthalmopathy. Using RNA transcripts as the source, TCR beta CDR3 regions were amplified. The HTBI primer set was used in a first-round RT-PCR of the TCR CDR3. TCRdb redid the calling of the multiplex PCR reads with MiXCR, one entry per CDR3 protein. The repertoire holds about 520,000 distinct CDR3 sequences, with roughly 25% as singletons. Sequenced material: blood. Receptors were obtained from a woman in her 30s with Graves' ophthalmopathy.

The chain recombines TRBV20-1 with TRBJ1-5; perhaps TRBD1 as D (5 bases). The CDR3 has 14 residues. Germline CDR1 reads DFQATT; CDR2 reads SNEGSKA (reference sequence). Trimming removed 5 bases at V and 0 bases at J, with 11 bases between. CDR3 coding DNA: TGCAGTGCTCTTCAGGGTTATAGCAATCAGCCCCAGCATTTT. Its protein product is CSALQGYSNQPQHF.

This clonotype occurred many times. This chain uses TRBV6-5 with TRBJ2-2; TRBD1 aligns across 8 bases. V shed 2 bases, J shed 0 bases, and the junction held 2 bases outside the gene matches. This CDR3 region has 16 residues. Germline V lookup: CDR1 MNHEY, CDR2 SVGAGI. This chain's CDR3 is CASSYGQGANTGELFF. The CDR3, as DNA: TGTGCCAGCAGTTACGGACAGGGCGCGAACACCGGGGAGCTGTTTTTT.

The rearrangement joins TRBV11-2 to TRBJ1-1, with unresolved D. The CDR3 consists of 13 residues. Per germline, CDR1 SGHAT and CDR2 FQNNGV. V lost 1 base to trimming and J lost 3 bases, with 6 bases between them. This CDR3 is CASSLASYTEAFF. In DNA, the CDR3 is TGTGCCAGCAGCTTAGCCTCCTACACTGAAGCTTTCTTT.

The rearrangement joins TRBV20-1 to TRBJ2-7, with 8 bases that match TRBD1. V was pared by 7 bases and J by 2 bases, with 13 bases of the junction left unmatched. This CDR3 has 15 residues. Germline CDR1 is DFQATT and CDR2 is SNEGSKA (reference sequence). The CDR3 DNA is TGCAGTGTCCTCCTTCAGGGGGCCAGTCCCTACGAGCAGTACTTC. This gives the protein CSVLLQGASPYEQYF.

The table lists this clonotype with many counts. The chain joins TRBV27 to TRBJ1-1; 10 positions match TRBD1. The CDR3 totals 16 residues. V trimming: 1 base; J trimming: 4 bases; junction bases outside the gene matches: 6. Germline CDR1 MNHEY, CDR2 SMNVEV (reference sequence). CDR3 in amino acids: CASSLFGDRGSTEAFF. DNA of the CDR3: TGTGCCAGCAGTTTATTCGGGGACAGGGGAAGCACTGAAGCTTTCTTT.

At least ten counts were recorded for this clonotype. This CDR3 is CSARHSSTYGYTF. The CDR3 DNA sequence: TGCAGTGCTAGACACAGCTCAACCTATGGCTACACCTTC. The rearrangement links TRBV20-1 to TRBJ1-2; D is ambiguous. The length of the CDR3 is 13 residues. In germline, CDR1 is DFQATT, CDR2 SNEGSKA (reference sequence). V lost 2 bases and J 4 bases, leaving 11 bases between the germline ends.

J is TRBJ1-1 and V is TRBV6-2 or TRBV6-3; no reliable D call. Germline V CDR1 and CDR2: MNHEY, SVGEGT. The CDR3 contains 13 residues. V shed 8 bases and J shed 4 bases, with 14 bases lying between them. The CDR3 spells CASHATRRTEAFF. The CDR3 nucleotides read TGTGCCAGCCATGCAACTCGGCGCACTGAAGCTTTCTTT.

In its sample, this clonotype was seen many times. The chain has TRBV9 and TRBJ1-2; D remains unclear. This CDR3 comprises 18 residues. The germline V gene encodes CDR1 SGDLS and CDR2 YYNGEE. Trimming removed 0 bases at V and 3 bases at J, with 21 bases between. The CDR3 sequence: CASSVGEGSRPHYYGYTF. CDR3 DNA sequence: TGTGCCAGCAGCGTAGGAGAGGGAAGTAGACCCCACTACTATGGCTACACCTTC.

This clonotype was observed many times. The chain recombines TRBV12-3 or TRBV12-4 with TRBJ1-2, with 8 bases matching TRBD1. The CDR3 is made up of 11 amino acids. Trimming at V came to 6 bases and at J to 7 bases, leaving 1 base not matched to a gene. DNA of the CDR3: TGTGCCAGCAGGACAGGGGTTGGCTACACCTTC. Translation gives CASRTGVGYTF.

This clonotype was counted at least ten times. The chain recombines TRBV7-8 with TRBJ1-2; no definite D call. V lost 6 bases, J lost 1 base, and 24 bases lay in between. This CDR3 comprises 18 residues. From germline, CDR1 is SGHVS and CDR2 FQNEAQ. The CDR3 protein is CASRPNSGQTLNNYGYTF. CDR3 in DNA: TGTGCCAGCAGACCAAACTCCGGCCAGACCCTAAATAACTATGGCTACACCTTC.

This clonotype came up many times. V usage is TRBV12-3 or TRBV12-4 and J usage is TRBJ1-1; unclear D gene. The CDR3 extends over 15 amino acids. V was shortened by 3 bases and J by 2 bases, with 13 bases between the two germline ends. CDR3 sequence (DNA): TGTGCCAGCAGTTTCAGCGGGTTTTCCAACACTGAAGCTTTCTTT. Protein: CASSFSGFSNTEAFF.

This clonotype was counted at least ten times. The chain combines TRBV29-1 with TRBJ2-6; D is ambiguous. The germline gives CDR1 SQVTM, CDR2 ANQGSEA. The V end lost 3 bases, the J end lost 3 bases, and 12 bases lay between the germline ends. The CDR3 contains 15 residues. The CDR3 DNA follows: TGCAGCGTTGATGTAGTGGGCGGTGGGGCCAACGTCCTGACTTTC. This encodes CSVDVVGGGANVLTF.

V gene TRBV27 combines with J gene TRBJ1-1; D not resolved. The V and J ends lost 6 bases and 0 bases respectively, with 14 bases between them. The germline gives CDR1 MNHEY, CDR2 SMNVEV (reference sequence). This CDR3 is built from 15 residues. The CDR3: CASSSNIIMNTEAFF. Here the CDR3 DNA reads TGTGCCAGCAGCTCTAATATAATTATGAACACTGAAGCTTTCTTT.

This clonotype was found many times. The chain combines TRBV20-1 with TRBJ2-7; maybe TRBD2 (6 bases). The germline gives CDR1 DFQATT, CDR2 SNEGSKA (reference sequence). There are 13 residues in the CDR3. The V end was cut by 3 bases, the J end by 5 bases, with 14 bases between. The CDR3 is CSASGSNFHEQYF. CDR3 coding DNA: TGCAGTGCTAGCGGGAGTAATTTCCACGAGCAGTACTTC.

This clonotype was counted at least ten times. The chain has TRBV19 and TRBJ2-7; the D gene is possibly TRBD1 (7 bases). The CDR3 is 15 residues long. Germline V gives CDR1 LNHDA, CDR2 SQIVND (reference sequence). The V end lost 7 bases, the J end lost 3 bases, and 19 bases lay between the germline ends. CDR3 residues: CASTKTGRTFYEQYF. The CDR3 nucleotides read TGTGCCAGTACCAAGACAGGGAGGACGTTCTACGAGCAGTACTTC.

This rearrangement joins TRBV6-1 to TRBJ2-2; D unresolved. V lost 6 bases and J lost 6, with 5 bases in between. CDR1 and CDR2 from the germline V gene are MNHNS and SASEGT. The CDR3 spans 11 residues. The CDR3, as DNA: TGTGCCAGCAGGACGGCCGGGGAGCTGTTTTTT. Its protein is CASRTAGELFF.

This clonotype has ten or more counts. The chain couples TRBV6-2 or TRBV6-3 to TRBJ1-1; 10 positions agree with TRBD1. J lost 1 base, V lost 8 bases, and 16 bases had no gene match. The CDR3 extends over 18 amino acids. Germline V gives CDR1 MNHEY, CDR2 SVGEGT. CDR3 in amino acids: CASRIRGDRQGANTEAFF. CDR3 bases: TGTGCCAGCCGAATACGGGGTGATCGACAGGGGGCGAACACTGAAGCTTTCTTT.

The sample holds many counts of this clonotype. The genes are TRBV20-1 and TRBJ2-7, with 7 positions matching TRBD1. J gave up 3 bases and V 5 bases, and 4 bases lay outside the gene matches. The germline V gene has CDR1 DFQATT and CDR2 SNEGSKA (reference sequence). The CDR3 contains 12 residues. CDR3 DNA: TGCAGTGCTGATGACAGGGTCTACGAGCAGTACTTC. Translating gives CSADDRVYEQYF.

The chain couples TRBV4-2 to TRBJ2-5; 8 bases agree with TRBD2. This CDR3 has 17 amino acids. Unmatched junction bases numbered 7, after V lost 0 bases and J lost 1 base. Germline V gives CDR1 LGHNA, CDR2 YNFKEQ. The CDR3 loop is CASSQDDLAGGQETQYF. In DNA, the CDR3 is TGTGCCAGCAGCCAAGATGATTTGGCGGGGGGCCAAGAGACCCAGTACTTC.

The chain recombines TRBV6-2 or TRBV6-3 with TRBJ2-5, with unresolved D. In germline, CDR1 is MNHEY, CDR2 SVGEGT. The V gene lost 6 bases and the J gene lost 4 bases, with 21 bases spanning the gap. The CDR3 extends over 16 amino acids. For the CDR3, the DNA is TGTGCCAGCAGCCCCGAGGCGCCGAATCGAGGAGAGACCCAGTACTTC. Protein: CASSPEAPNRGETQYF.

The chain employs TRBV12-3 or TRBV12-4 and TRBJ1-2, with 9 positions matching TRBD1. The CDR3 is 14 residues long. Trimming removed 6 bases from V and 4 bases from J; junction bases left unmatched: 6. The CDR3 reads CASSTGGRGYGYTF. The CDR3 DNA follows: TGTGCCAGCAGCACAGGGGGCCGTGGCTATGGCTACACCTTC.

This clonotype was counted many times. V and J are TRBV6-5 and TRBJ1-5, with unresolved D. The germline gives CDR1 MNHEY, CDR2 SVGAGI. CDR3 size: 17 residues. V shed 0 bases and J shed 0 bases, with 12 bases lying between them. The CDR3 DNA reads TGTGCCAGCAGTTACTCTGGAGACTCTACTAGCAATCAGCCCCAGCATTTT. Encoded protein: CASSYSGDSTSNQPQHF.

J is TRBJ2-5 and V is TRBV12-3 or TRBV12-4; D gene unclear. The V end was cut by 3 bases, the J end by 3 bases, with 14 bases between. The CDR3 length is 15 residues. The DNA of the CDR3 is TGTGCCAGCAGTTTGAGGTGGGCAGTCGAAGAGACCCAGTACTTC. This gives the protein CASSLRWAVEETQYF.

This clonotype has at least ten counts. The V and J genes are TRBV6-2 or TRBV6-3 and TRBJ1-6; possibly TRBD1 for D (5 bases). The ends were cut back, 9 bases at V and 9 bases at J, with 15 bases in the middle. Looked up from germline, CDR1 is MNHEY and CDR2 is SVGEGT. The CDR3 has 13 residues. CDR3 amino acids: CASAGGLISPLHF. CDR3 bases: TGTGCCAGTGCTGGGGGTCTCATTTCACCCCTCCACTTT.

This clonotype came up a few times. V is TRBV3-1 and J is TRBJ1-1; the D gene is possibly TRBD1 (5 bases). From germline, CDR1 is LGHDT and CDR2 YNNKEL (reference sequence). This CDR3 is 16 amino acids long. V dropped 0 bases and J dropped 3 bases, with 14 bases sitting between them. The CDR3 spells CASSQDKQGRDTEAFF. The CDR3 region has the DNA TGTGCCAGCAGCCAAGATAAGCAGGGCCGGGACACTGAAGCTTTCTTT.

The sample holds a few counts of this clonotype. This chain links TRBV5-1 with TRBJ1-1; 8 bases line up with TRBD1. Germline V lookup: CDR1 SGHRS, CDR2 YFSETQ. V shed 4 bases and J 4 bases; nucleotides not matched to a gene: 18. This CDR3 region has 18 residues. CDR3 sequence reads: CASSVRDRSEVGGTEAFF. CDR3 nucleotide sequence: TGCGCCAGCAGCGTCCGGGACAGGTCGGAAGTGGGGGGCACTGAAGCTTTCTTT. Combining the CDR3 with reference TRBV5-1 and TRBJ1-1 gives the whole variable domain KAGVTQTPRYLIKTRGQQVTLSCSPISGHRSVSWYQQTPGQGLQFLFEYFSETQRNKGNFPGRFSGRQFSNSRSEMNVSTLELGDSALYLCASSVRDRSEVGGTEAFFGQGTRLTVV.